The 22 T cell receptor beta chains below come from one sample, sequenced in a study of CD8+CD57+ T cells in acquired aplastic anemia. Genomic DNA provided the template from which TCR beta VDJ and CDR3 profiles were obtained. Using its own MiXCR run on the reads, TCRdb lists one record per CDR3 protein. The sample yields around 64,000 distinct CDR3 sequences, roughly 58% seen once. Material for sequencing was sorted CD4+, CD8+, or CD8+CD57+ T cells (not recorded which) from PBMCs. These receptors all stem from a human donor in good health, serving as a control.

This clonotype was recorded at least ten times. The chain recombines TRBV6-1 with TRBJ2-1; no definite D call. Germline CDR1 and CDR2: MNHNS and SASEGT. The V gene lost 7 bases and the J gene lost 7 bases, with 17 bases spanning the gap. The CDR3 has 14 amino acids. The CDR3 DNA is TGTGCCAGCACAAAGCTGAAGCCGTTGAATGAGCAGTTCTTC. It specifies CASTKLKPLNEQFF.

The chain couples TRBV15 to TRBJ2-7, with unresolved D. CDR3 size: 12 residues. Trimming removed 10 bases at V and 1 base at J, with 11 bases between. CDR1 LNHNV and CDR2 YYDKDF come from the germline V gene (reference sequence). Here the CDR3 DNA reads TGTGCCATCTCAGACGGATCCTACGAGCAGTACTTC. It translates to CAISDGSYEQYF.

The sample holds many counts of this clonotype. The CDR3 coding sequence is TGCGCCAGCAGCTTGGGGGTCGCGATGACGGGAGTTAAGAATGAGCAGTTCTTC. This gives the protein CASSLGVAMTGVKNEQFF. The genes are TRBV5-1 and TRBJ2-1; D perhaps matches TRBD2 (6 bases). V lost 0 bases and J 7 bases, leaving 23 bases between the germline ends. In germline, CDR1 is SGHRS, CDR2 YFSETQ. This CDR3 region has 18 residues.

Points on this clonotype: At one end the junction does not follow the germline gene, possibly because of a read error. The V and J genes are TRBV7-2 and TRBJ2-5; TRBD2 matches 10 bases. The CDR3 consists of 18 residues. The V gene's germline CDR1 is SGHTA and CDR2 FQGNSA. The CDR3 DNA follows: TGCGCCAGCAGCTTAGCGTTGTTCGGGAGCGGGAGGGCAGAGACCCAGTACTTC. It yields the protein CASSLALFGSGRAETQYF. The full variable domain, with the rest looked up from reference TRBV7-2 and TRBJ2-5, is GAGVSQSPSNKVTEKGKDVELRCDPISGHTALYWYRQSLGQGLEFLIYFQGNSAPDKSGLPSDRFSAERTGGSVSTLTIQRTQQEDSAVYLCASSLALFGSGRAETQYFGPGTRLLVL.

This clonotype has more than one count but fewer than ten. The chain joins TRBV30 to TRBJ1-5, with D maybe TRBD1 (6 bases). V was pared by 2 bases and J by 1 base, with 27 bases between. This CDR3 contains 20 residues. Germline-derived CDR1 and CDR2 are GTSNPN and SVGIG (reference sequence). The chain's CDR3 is CAWSTRFRDKAIDSNQPQHF. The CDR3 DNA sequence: TGTGCCTGGAGTACCCGATTCCGGGACAAGGCCATCGACAGCAATCAGCCCCAGCATTTT. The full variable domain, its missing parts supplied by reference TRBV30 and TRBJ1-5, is SQTIHQWPATLVQPVGSPLSLECTVEGTSNPNLYWYRQAAGRGLQLLFYSVGIGQISSEVPQNLSASRPQDRQFILSSKKLLLSDSGFYLCAWSTRFRDKAIDSNQPQHFGDGTRLSIL.

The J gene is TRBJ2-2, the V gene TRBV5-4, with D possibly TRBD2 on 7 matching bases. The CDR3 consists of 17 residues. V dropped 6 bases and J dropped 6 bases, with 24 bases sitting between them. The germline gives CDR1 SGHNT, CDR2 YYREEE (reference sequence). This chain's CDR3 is CASTGGPGVGPPGELFF. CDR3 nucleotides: TGTGCCAGCACCGGGGGGCCGGGGGTCGGGCCACCCGGGGAGCTGTTTTTT.

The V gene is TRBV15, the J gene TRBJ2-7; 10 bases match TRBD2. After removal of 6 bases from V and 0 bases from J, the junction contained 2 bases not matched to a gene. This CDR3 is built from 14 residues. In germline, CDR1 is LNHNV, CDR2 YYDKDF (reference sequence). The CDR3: CATRASGSSYEQYF. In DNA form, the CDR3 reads TGTGCCACCAGGGCTAGCGGGAGCTCCTACGAGCAGTACTTC.

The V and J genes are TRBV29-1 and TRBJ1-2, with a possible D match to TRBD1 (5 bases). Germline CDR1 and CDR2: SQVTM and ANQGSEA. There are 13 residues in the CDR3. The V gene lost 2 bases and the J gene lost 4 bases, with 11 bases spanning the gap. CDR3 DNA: TGCAGCGTTGAACCGCAAAGGGGCTATGGCTACACCTTC. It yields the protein CSVEPQRGYGYTF.

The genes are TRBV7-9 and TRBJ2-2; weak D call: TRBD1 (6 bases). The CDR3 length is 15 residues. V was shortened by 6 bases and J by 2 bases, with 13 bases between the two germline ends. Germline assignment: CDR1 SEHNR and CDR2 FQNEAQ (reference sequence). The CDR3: CASSVGTHNTGELFF. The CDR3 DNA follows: TGTGCCAGCAGTGTTGGGACACACAACACCGGGGAGCTGTTTTTT.

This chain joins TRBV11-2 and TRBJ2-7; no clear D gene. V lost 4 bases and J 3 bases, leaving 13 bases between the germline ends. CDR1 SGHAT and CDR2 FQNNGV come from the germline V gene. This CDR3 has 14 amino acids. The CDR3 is CASSYGPPRYEQYF. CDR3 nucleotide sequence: TGTGCCAGCAGCTACGGACCGCCTCGCTACGAGCAGTACTTC.

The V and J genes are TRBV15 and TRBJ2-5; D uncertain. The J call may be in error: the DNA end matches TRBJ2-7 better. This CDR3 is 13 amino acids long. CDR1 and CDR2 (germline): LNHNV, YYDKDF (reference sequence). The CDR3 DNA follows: TGTGCCACCAGCAGAGATAACGGCTACGAGCAGTACTTC. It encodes CATSRDNGYEQYF.

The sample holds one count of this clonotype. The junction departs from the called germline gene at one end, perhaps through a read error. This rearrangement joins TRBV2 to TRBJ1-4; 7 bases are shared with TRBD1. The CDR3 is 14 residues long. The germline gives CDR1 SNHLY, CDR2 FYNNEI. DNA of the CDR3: TGTGCCAACAGTGTCGGGACAGTTAATGAAGAACTGTTTTTT. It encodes CANSVGTVNEELFF.

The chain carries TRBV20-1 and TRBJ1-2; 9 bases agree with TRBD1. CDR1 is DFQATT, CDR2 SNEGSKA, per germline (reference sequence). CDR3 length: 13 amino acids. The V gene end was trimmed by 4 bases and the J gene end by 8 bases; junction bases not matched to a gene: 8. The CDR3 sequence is CSAKDRGGVGYTF. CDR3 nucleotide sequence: TGCAGTGCTAAGGACAGGGGTGGCGTGGGCTACACCTTC.

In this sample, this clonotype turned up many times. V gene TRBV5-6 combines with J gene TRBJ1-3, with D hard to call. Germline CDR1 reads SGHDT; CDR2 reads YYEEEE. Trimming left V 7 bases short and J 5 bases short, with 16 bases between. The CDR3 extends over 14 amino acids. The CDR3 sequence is CASGQGELRNTIYF. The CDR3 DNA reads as TGTGCCAGCGGCCAAGGAGAATTGCGAAACACCATATATTTT.

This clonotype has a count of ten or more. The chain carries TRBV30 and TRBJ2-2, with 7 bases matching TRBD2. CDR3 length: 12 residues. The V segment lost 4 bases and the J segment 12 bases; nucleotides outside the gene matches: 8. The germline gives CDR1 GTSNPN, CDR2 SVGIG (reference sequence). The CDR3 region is CAWTSGLRQLFF. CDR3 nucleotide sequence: TGTGCCTGGACATCGGGACTACGCCAGCTGTTTTTT.

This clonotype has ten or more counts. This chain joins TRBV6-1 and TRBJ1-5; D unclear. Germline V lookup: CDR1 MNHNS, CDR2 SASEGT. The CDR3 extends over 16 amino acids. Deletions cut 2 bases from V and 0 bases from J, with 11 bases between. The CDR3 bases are TGTGCCAGCAGTGAATTAGCAGGTTATAGCAATCAGCCCCAGCATTTT. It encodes CASSELAGYSNQPQHF.

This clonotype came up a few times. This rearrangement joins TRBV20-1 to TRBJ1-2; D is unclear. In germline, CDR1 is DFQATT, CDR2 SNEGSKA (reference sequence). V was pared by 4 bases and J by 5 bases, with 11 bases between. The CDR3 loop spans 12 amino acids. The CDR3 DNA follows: TGCAGTGCTAACGGCAGAGTGTATGGCTACACCTTC. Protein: CSANGRVYGYTF.

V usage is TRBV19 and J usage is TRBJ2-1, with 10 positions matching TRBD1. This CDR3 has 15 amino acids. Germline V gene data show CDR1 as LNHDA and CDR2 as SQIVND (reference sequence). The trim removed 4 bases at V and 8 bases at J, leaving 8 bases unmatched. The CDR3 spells CASSTRTGGNDEQFF. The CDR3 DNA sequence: TGTGCCAGTAGTACACGGACAGGGGGTAACGATGAGCAGTTCTTC.

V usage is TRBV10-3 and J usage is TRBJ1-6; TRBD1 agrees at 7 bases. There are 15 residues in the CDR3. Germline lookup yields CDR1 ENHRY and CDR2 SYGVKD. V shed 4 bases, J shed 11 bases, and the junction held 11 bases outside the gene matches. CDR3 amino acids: CAISAGGQRGPPLHF. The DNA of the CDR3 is TGTGCCATCAGTGCGGGGGGACAGCGGGGACCACCCCTCCACTTT.

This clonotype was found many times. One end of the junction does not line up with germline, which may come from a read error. The CDR3, as DNA: TGTGCCACCAGTGATCTAGGACAGGGGGCCGCTAATGGAAAACTGTTTTTT. The encoded protein is CATSDLGQGAANGKLFF. The chain uses TRBV24-1 and TRBJ1-4; TRBD1 matches at 11 bases. The CDR3 loop spans 17 amino acids. Germline V gene data show CDR1 as KGHDR and CDR2 as SFDVKD.

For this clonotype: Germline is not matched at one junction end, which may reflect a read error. This CDR3 reads CASSARPGTSGGYSEQFF. In DNA, the CDR3 is TGTGCCAGCAGTGCTCGTCCCGGGACTAGCGGGGGGTACAGTGAGCAGTTCTTC. V and J are TRBV2 and TRBJ2-1; TRBD2 aligns across 15 bases. There are 18 residues in the CDR3. Germline V gives CDR1 SNHLY, CDR2 FYNNEI.

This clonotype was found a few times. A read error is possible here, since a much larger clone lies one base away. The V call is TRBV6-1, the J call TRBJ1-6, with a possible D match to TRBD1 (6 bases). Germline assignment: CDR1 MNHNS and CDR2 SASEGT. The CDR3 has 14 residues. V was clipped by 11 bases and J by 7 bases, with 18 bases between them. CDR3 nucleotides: TGTGCCGCCTCCCCGGCAACAGGGAATTCACCCCTCCACTTT. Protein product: CAASPATGNSPLHF.